The 30 T cell receptor beta chains listed next were all sequenced from one sample in a study of CD8+CD57+ T cells in acquired aplastic anemia. Profiles of TCR beta VDJ and CDR3 were generated from a genomic DNA template. TCRdb itself ran the reads through MiXCR, one entry per CDR3 protein. The sample contains roughly 150,000 distinct CDR3 sequences, 35% to 55% of which appear only once. Sequenced: sorted CD4+, CD8+, or CD8+CD57+ T cells (not recorded which) from PBMCs. The receptors stem from a human donor in good health.

Remarks on this clonotype: Just one base apart from a much larger clone, this may be a read error. The V call is TRBV11-3, the J call TRBJ2-7; D is unresolved. Germline-derived CDR1 and CDR2 are SGHNT and YENEEA. V was cut by 0 bases and J by 3 bases, with 6 bases left in between. The CDR3 contains 13 residues. CDR3 coding DNA: TGTGCCAGCAGCTTAGATGACGGCTACGAGCAGTACTTC. Encoded protein: CASSLDDGYEQYF.

This clonotype has a count of ten or more. The chain carries TRBV24-1 and TRBJ2-1; the D gene is possibly TRBD2 (5 bases). Deletions cut 2 bases from V and 15 bases from J, with 16 bases between. Looked up from germline, CDR1 is KGHDR and CDR2 is SFDVKD. The CDR3 consists of 13 residues. CDR3 amino acids: CATSDSLLGDPFF. CDR3 bases: TGTGCCACCAGTGATTCTCTTCTGGGAGATCCGTTCTTC.

Note on this clonotype: A clone one base away is much larger, so this may be a read error. This chain connects TRBV7-9 to TRBJ1-2; no clear D. The V end lost 5 bases, the J end lost 3 bases, and 13 bases lay between the germline ends. This CDR3 spans 14 amino acids. Germline V CDR1 and CDR2: SEHNR, FQNEAQ (reference sequence). Written as DNA, the CDR3 is TGTGCCAGCAGCCCCCCGACGGGTGACTATGGCTACACCTTC. Protein product: CASSPPTGDYGYTF.

This sequence joins TRBV3-1 and TRBJ2-7; D gene unclear. Germline CDR1 LGHDT, CDR2 YNNKEL (reference sequence). V was clipped by 1 base and J by 1 base, with 8 bases between them. This CDR3 is 14 amino acids long. CDR3 DNA sequence: TGTGCCAGCAGCCAAGGGACGATATCCTACGAGCAGTACTTC. Amino acids: CASSQGTISYEQYF.

This chain joins TRBV10-3 and TRBJ2-5; TRBD2 might be the D (5 bases). V was pared by 8 bases and J by 2 bases, with 9 bases between. In germline, CDR1 is ENHRY, CDR2 SYGVKD. This CDR3 contains 12 residues. In DNA, the CDR3 is TGTGCCATCGGTAAGCGGCAAGAGACCCAGTACTTC. Amino acids: CAIGKRQETQYF.

This sequence joins TRBV19 and TRBJ1-6; D not certain. This CDR3 is built from 12 residues. The germline gives CDR1 LNHDA, CDR2 SQIVND (reference sequence). Trimming took off 2 bases at V and 11 bases at J, with 7 bases between the two ends. The CDR3 DNA is TGTGCCAGTAGTATACAGTACGCACCCCTCCACTTT. This gives the protein CASSIQYAPLHF.

This chain uses TRBV15 with TRBJ1-2; D uncertain. The V gene lost 1 base and the J gene lost 4 bases, with 19 bases spanning the gap. The germline V gene has CDR1 LNHNV and CDR2 YYDKDF (reference sequence). This CDR3 has 17 amino acids. CDR3 coding DNA: TGTGCCACCAGCAGAGCACCGTATAAGCCCTCCCCCTATGGCTACACCTTC. This encodes CATSRAPYKPSPYGYTF. The whole variable domain, remainder taken from reference TRBV15 and TRBJ1-2, is DAMVIQNPRYQVTQFGKPVTLSCSQTLNHNVMYWYQQKSSQAPKLLFHYYDKDFNNEADTPDNFQSRRPNTSFCFLDIRSPGLGDTAMYLCATSRAPYKPSPYGYTFGSGTRLTVV.

A few counts support this clonotype. The chain couples TRBV18 to TRBJ1-5, with 7 nucleotides matching TRBD1. The J segment lost 7 bases and the V segment lost 2 bases, leaving 8 bases of the junction unmatched. CDR1 and CDR2 from the germline V gene are KGHSH and LQKENI. The length of the CDR3 is 15 residues. CDR3 nucleotide sequence: TGTGCCAGCTCACCAATAGGGGGCGCAGGACAGCCCCAGCATTTT. Translated: CASSPIGGAGQPQHF.

This clonotype was found a few times. V is TRBV10-3 and J is TRBJ1-1; possible D gene TRBD1, 5 bases. Germline values: CDR1 ENHRY, CDR2 SYGVKD. The CDR3 contains 14 residues. Trimming took off 4 bases at V and 1 base at J, with 10 bases between the two ends. The CDR3 bases are TGTGCCATCAGTGGGACAACAGCGAACACTGAAGCTTTCTTT. Protein: CAISGTTANTEAFF.

Points on this clonotype: Since a much larger clone is just one base distant, this may be a read error. The chain has TRBV6-5 and TRBJ1-5; D not certain. The CDR3 is 16 amino acids. Germline-derived CDR1 and CDR2 are MNHEY and SVGAGI. The CDR3 nucleotides read TGTGTCAGCAGTAACGCAGGACTATATAGCAATCAGCCCCAGCATTTT. Its protein product is CVSSNAGLYSNQPQHF.

The genes are TRBV28 and TRBJ1-2, with 9 bases fitting TRBD1. The germline V gene has CDR1 MDHEN and CDR2 SYDVKM. J lost 4 bases, V lost 5 bases, and 8 bases had no gene match. This CDR3 has 15 amino acids. CDR3 residues: CASSVTGTGPYGYTF. The CDR3 nucleotides are TGTGCCAGCAGTGTAACCGGGACAGGGCCCTATGGCTACACCTTC.

As for this clonotype: A clone one base away is much larger, so this may be a read error. The V and J genes are TRBV2 and TRBJ2-1; D uncertain. The CDR3 extends over 11 amino acids. The germline gives CDR1 SNHLY, CDR2 FYNNEI. The CDR3 nucleotides are TGTGCCAGCAGTTCTCAGAATGGGCAGTTCTTC. This encodes CASSSQNGQFF.

V gene TRBV7-9 combines with J gene TRBJ2-2, with 8 bases aligning to TRBD2. The CDR3 extends over 13 amino acids. Germline lookup yields CDR1 SEHNR and CDR2 FQNEAQ (reference sequence). V dropped 6 bases and J dropped 4; count of bases not matched to a gene: 1. CDR3 nucleotide sequence: TGTGCCAGCAGACGGGGGGGCACCGGGGAGCTGTTTTTT. It specifies CASRRGGTGELFF.

This clonotype was recorded many times. This rearrangement joins TRBV6-5 to TRBJ2-7; the match to TRBD1 covers 7 bases. V trimming: 4 bases; J trimming: 2 bases; junction bases outside the gene matches: 5. Germline loops: CDR1 MNHEY, CDR2 SVGAGI. The CDR3 runs to 14 residues. CDR3 in amino acids: CASSFRQGTYEQYF. In DNA form, the CDR3 reads TGTGCCAGCAGTTTTCGACAGGGAACCTACGAGCAGTACTTC.

This clonotype has ten or more counts. This chain connects TRBV19 to TRBJ1-1; D gene unclear. V lost 6 bases, J lost 0 bases, and 14 bases lay in between. Germline V lookup: CDR1 LNHDA, CDR2 SQIVND (reference sequence). The CDR3 is made up of 15 amino acids. The CDR3 spells CASSSPGSMNTEAFF. The CDR3 nucleotides read TGTGCCAGTAGCAGCCCCGGCAGTATGAACACTGAAGCTTTCTTT.

V and J are TRBV24-1 and TRBJ1-2; D gene ambiguous. The length of the CDR3 is 10 residues. CDR1 is KGHDR and CDR2 is SFDVKD in the germline V gene. The CDR3 bases are TGTGCTCGACGGGACTATGGCTACACCTTC. Protein sequence: CARRDYGYTF.

This clonotype showed up just a few times. The chain employs TRBV6-5 and TRBJ2-5; 7 nucleotides line up with TRBD2. J was trimmed by 4 bases and V by 2 bases; bases with no gene match: 4. Germline lookup yields CDR1 MNHEY and CDR2 SVGAGI. The CDR3 has 14 residues. The CDR3 bases are TGTGCCAGCAGTTACCTGTCGGGGGGAGAGACCCAGTACTTC. Protein sequence: CASSYLSGGETQYF.

The table lists this clonotype with many counts. V usage is TRBV12-3 or TRBV12-4 and J usage is TRBJ1-5; weak D call: TRBD1 (5 bases). Trimming removed 8 bases at V and 0 bases at J, with 11 bases between. This CDR3 contains 14 residues. The CDR3 sequence: CASGEGYSNQPQHF. CDR3 nucleotides: TGTGCCAGCGGGGAGGGGTATAGCAATCAGCCCCAGCATTTT.

This clonotype has a count of ten or more. The J gene is TRBJ1-2, the V gene TRBV4-3; no firm D call. CDR3 length equals 19 residues. Trimming shortened V by 1 base and J by 4 bases, and 25 bases separated the two germline ends. Germline V CDR1 and CDR2: LGHNA, YSLEER. The CDR3 sequence is CASSQARSKLPAWSYGYTF. CDR3 in DNA: TGCGCCAGCAGCCAAGCTAGGTCCAAGCTCCCCGCTTGGAGCTATGGCTACACCTTC.

This clonotype was detected once. V gene TRBV19 combines with J gene TRBJ2-3; D not resolved. The CDR3 covers 14 residues. Germline V gene data show CDR1 as LNHDA and CDR2 as SQIVND (reference sequence). V was clipped by 3 bases and J by 3 bases, with 10 bases between them. DNA of the CDR3: TGTGCCAGTAGTATGGGTGTAGGTACAGATACGCAGTATTTT. This sequence encodes CASSMGVGTDTQYF.

This clonotype has only a few counts. The J gene is TRBJ2-2, the V gene TRBV10-2, with D unclear. Deletions cut 7 bases from V and 5 bases from J, with 8 bases between. Germline CDR1 and CDR2: WSHSY and SAAADI. This CDR3 has 12 residues. DNA of the CDR3: TGCGCCAGCAATGGCTTTACCGGGGAGCTGTTTTTT. Amino acids: CASNGFTGELFF.

This clonotype has at least ten counts. CDR3 DNA: TGTGCCAGCAGTCCTCCGGGACAGGGGGCTTACGAGCAGTACTTC. Its protein product is CASSPPGQGAYEQYF. The chain has TRBV6-1 and TRBJ2-7; TRBD1 agrees at 12 bases. Unmatched junction bases numbered 6, after V lost 5 bases and J lost 4 bases. Looked up from germline, CDR1 is MNHNS and CDR2 is SASEGT. This CDR3 is built from 15 residues.

This clonotype was seen ten or more times. V is TRBV2 and J is TRBJ1-4; maybe TRBD1 (5 bases). The CDR3 runs to 15 residues. V was cut by 1 base and J by 4 bases, with 10 bases left in between. Germline CDR1 SNHLY, CDR2 FYNNEI. Written as DNA, the CDR3 is TGTGCCAGCAGTGAAGAGGGACGGAGTAATGAAAAACTGTTTTTT. Its translation: CASSEEGRSNEKLFF.

Here the CDR3 reads CAGTIGDSSYEQYF. CDR3 coding DNA: TGTGCCGGGACGATAGGGGACAGCTCCTACGAGCAGTACTTC. The V gene is TRBV2, the J gene TRBJ2-7, with 7 bases that match TRBD1. The V gene's germline CDR1 is SNHLY and CDR2 FYNNEI. Trimming at V came to 11 bases and at J to 0 bases, leaving 10 bases not matched to a gene. The CDR3 is 14 residues long.

The V and J genes are TRBV25-1 and TRBJ2-2; D perhaps matches TRBD2 (5 bases). V was clipped by 2 bases and J by 6 bases, with 13 bases between them. CDR1 is MGHDK, CDR2 SYGVNS, per germline. The CDR3 sequence is 15 residues long. CDR3 coding DNA: TGTGCCAGCAGTGAAACCGGGGATTGGCCCGGGGAGCTGTTTTTT. This gives the protein CASSETGDWPGELFF.

V usage is TRBV5-5 and J usage is TRBJ2-5; 9 positions agree with TRBD1. J was trimmed by 5 bases and V by 4 bases; bases with no gene match: 6. The CDR3 covers 14 residues. CDR1 SGHKS and CDR2 YYEKEE come from the germline V gene (reference sequence). CDR3 sequence (DNA): TGTGCCAGCAGCACCGGGACAGGGCGGGAGACCCAGTACTTC. Translated, it gives CASSTGTGRETQYF.

Concerning this clonotype: A read error may be the cause here, since a much bigger clone is one base away. The J gene is TRBJ1-1, the V gene TRBV5-1, with D unclear. The CDR3 is 13 residues long. Germline lookup yields CDR1 SGHRS and CDR2 YFSETQ. The CDR3, as DNA: TGCGGCAGCAGCTTGGGCAAAAACACTGAAGCTTTCTTT. It is translated as CGSSLGKNTEAFF.

This clonotype showed up many times. This chain links TRBV9 with TRBJ2-5; 9 bases match TRBD1. CDR3 length: 15 residues. Germline lookup yields CDR1 SGDLS and CDR2 YYNGEE. Trimming took 6 bases from V and 6 from J; bases not matched to a gene: 12. This CDR3 reads CASNADGGQGKTQYF. The CDR3 DNA sequence: TGTGCCAGCAATGCTGATGGGGGACAGGGAAAGACCCAGTACTTC.

The CDR3 nucleotides read TGTGCCAGCAGTACCGGACAGGGGGGTCAGCCCCAGCATTTT. Protein product: CASSTGQGGQPQHF. V is TRBV12-3 or TRBV12-4 and J is TRBJ1-5; 10 bases are shared with TRBD1. The junction had 4 bases not matched to a gene; V was cut back by 5 bases and J by 6 bases. CDR3 length: 14 amino acids.

In regard to this clonotype: This clone may be a read error of a much larger clone one base away. V gene TRBV20-1 combines with J gene TRBJ1-2; D not certain. Germline values: CDR1 DFQATT, CDR2 SNEGSKA (reference sequence). CDR3 length: 11 residues. The CDR3 protein is CSARSNYDYTF. CDR3 coding DNA: TGCAGTGCTAGGAGTAACTATGACTACACCTTC.